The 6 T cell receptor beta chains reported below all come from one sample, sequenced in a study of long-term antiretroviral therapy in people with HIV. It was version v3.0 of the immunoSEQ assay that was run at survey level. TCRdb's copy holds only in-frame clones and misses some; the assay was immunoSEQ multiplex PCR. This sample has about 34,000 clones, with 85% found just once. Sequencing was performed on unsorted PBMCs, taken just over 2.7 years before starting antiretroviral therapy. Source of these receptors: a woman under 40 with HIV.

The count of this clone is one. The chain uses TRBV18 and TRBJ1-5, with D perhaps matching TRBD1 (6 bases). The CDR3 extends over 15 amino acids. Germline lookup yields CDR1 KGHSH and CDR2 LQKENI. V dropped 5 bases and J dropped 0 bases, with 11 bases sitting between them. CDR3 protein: CASSSNRDSNQPQHF. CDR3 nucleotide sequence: TGTGCCAGCTCATCCAACAGGGATAGCAATCAGCCCCAGCATTTT.

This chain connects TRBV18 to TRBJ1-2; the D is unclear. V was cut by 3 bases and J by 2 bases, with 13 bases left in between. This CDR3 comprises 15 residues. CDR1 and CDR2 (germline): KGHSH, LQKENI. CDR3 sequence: CASSPPSAGNYGYTF. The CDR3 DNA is TGTGCCAGCTCACCCCCTAGTGCGGGCAACTATGGCTACACCTTC. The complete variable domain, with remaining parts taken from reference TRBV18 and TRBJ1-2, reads NAGVMQNPRHLVRRRGQEARLRCSPMKGHSHVYWYRQLPEEGLKFMVYLQKENIIDESGMPKERFSAEFPKEGPSILRIQQVVRGDSAAYFCASSPPSAGNYGYTFGSGTRLTVV.

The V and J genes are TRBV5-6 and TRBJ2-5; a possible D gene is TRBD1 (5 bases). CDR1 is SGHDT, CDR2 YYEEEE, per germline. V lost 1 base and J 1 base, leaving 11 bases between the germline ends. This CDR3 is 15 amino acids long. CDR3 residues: CASSLIQGGQETQYF. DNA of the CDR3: TGTGCCAGCAGCTTGATCCAGGGTGGCCAAGAGACCCAGTACTTC. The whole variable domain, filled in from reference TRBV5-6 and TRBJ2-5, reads DAGVTQSPTHLIKTRGQQVTLRCSPKSGHDTVSWYQQALGQGPQFIFQYYEEEERQRGNFPDRFSGHQFPNYSSELNVNALLLGDSALYLCASSLIQGGQETQYFGPGTRLLVL.

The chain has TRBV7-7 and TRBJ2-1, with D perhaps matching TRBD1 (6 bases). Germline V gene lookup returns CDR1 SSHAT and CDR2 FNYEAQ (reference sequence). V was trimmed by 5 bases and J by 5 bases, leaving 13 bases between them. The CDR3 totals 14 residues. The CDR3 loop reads CASSTGDIDNEQFF. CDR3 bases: TGTGCCAGCAGCACCGGGGACATAGACAATGAGCAGTTCTTC.

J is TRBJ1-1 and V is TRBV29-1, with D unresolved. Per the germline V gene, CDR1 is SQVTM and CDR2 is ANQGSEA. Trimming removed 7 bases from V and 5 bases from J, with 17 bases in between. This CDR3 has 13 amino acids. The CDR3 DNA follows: TGCAGCGACCTCGGACGCCTGGGGACTGAAGCTTTCTTT. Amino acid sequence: CSDLGRLGTEAFF.

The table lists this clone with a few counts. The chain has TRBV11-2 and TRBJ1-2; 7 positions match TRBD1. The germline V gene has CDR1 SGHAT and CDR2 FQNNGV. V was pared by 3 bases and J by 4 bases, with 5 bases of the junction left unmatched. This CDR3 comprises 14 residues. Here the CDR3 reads CASSFIQGTYGYTF. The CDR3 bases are TGTGCCAGCAGCTTCATACAGGGGACCTATGGCTACACCTTC.